The 18 T cell receptor beta chains presented below share a single source sample, sequenced in a study of blood T cells in healthy people across ages. For the second PCR, which ran for about 7 to 11 cycles, a sample-barcoded 5' primer and a J-beta primer mix were used. TCRdb reprocessed the 5' RACE reads via MiXCR and lists one record per CDR3 protein. The sample holds roughly 730,000 distinct CDR3 sequences, roughly 56% seen once. The sample was blood. The receptors originated from a man aged 35 to 55 in good health.

The chain is built from TRBV6-5 and TRBJ2-5, with no clear D. The CDR3 sequence is 13 residues long. CDR1 and CDR2 (germline): MNHEY, SVGAGI. The V end was cut by 10 bases, the J end by 4 bases, with 16 bases between. CDR3 coding DNA: TGTGCCACTGCGCCTATGAGTCCAGAGACCCAGTACTTC. Amino acid sequence: CATAPMSPETQYF.

The chain recombines TRBV5-6 with TRBJ2-5, with 8 bases matching TRBD2. Losses at the gene ends were 6 bases for V and 5 bases for J; bases not matched to a gene: 12. The CDR3 sequence is 15 residues long. The V gene's germline CDR1 is SGHDT and CDR2 YYEEEE. CDR3 in amino acids: CASTIDGGAFETQYF. In DNA, the CDR3 is TGTGCCAGCACTATAGACGGGGGGGCCTTTGAGACCCAGTACTTC. The full variable domain, in which reference TRBV5-6 and TRBJ2-5 provide the parts outside the CDR3, is DAGVTQSPTHLIKTRGQQVTLRCSPKSGHDTVSWYQQALGQGPQFIFQYYEEEERQRGNFPDRFSGHQFPNYSSELNVNALLLGDSALYLCASTIDGGAFETQYFGPGTRLLVL.

The chain couples TRBV3-1 to TRBJ2-7, with 12 bases lining up with TRBD2. The CDR3 runs to 16 residues. CDR1 is LGHDT and CDR2 is YNNKEL in the germline V gene (reference sequence). With V trimmed by 3 bases and J by 4 bases, 7 bases remained unmatched. This chain's CDR3 is CASSHGTSGRQYEQYF. In DNA, the CDR3 is TGTGCCAGCAGCCACGGTACTAGCGGGAGGCAGTACGAGCAGTACTTC.

The genes are TRBV7-2 and TRBJ2-7; 7 bases align to TRBD2. The junction had 4 bases not matched to a gene; V was cut back by 3 bases and J by 2 bases. This CDR3 is 14 amino acids long. Looked up from germline, CDR1 is SGHTA and CDR2 is FQGNSA. The CDR3 reads CASSLPGLAYEQYF. CDR3 nucleotide sequence: TGTGCCAGCAGCTTGCCCGGACTAGCCTACGAGCAGTACTTC.

About this clonotype itself: One end of the junction varies from germline; a read error may be responsible. The gene calls are TRBV27 and TRBJ2-6; no firm D call. The CDR3 is made up of 13 amino acids. CDR1 MNHEY and CDR2 SMNVEV come from the germline V gene (reference sequence). CDR3 in DNA: TGTGCCAGCAGTTTTCCTGGGGTCAACGTCCTGACTTTC. It translates to CASSFPGVNVLTF.

A few counts support this clonotype. The CDR3 sequence: CAISEGMTGTSVIEQFF. CDR3 DNA sequence: TGTGCCATCAGTGAAGGGATGACCGGGACTAGCGTCATTGAGCAGTTCTTC. V gene TRBV10-3 combines with J gene TRBJ2-1, with TRBD2 identical over 10 bases. CDR3 length: 17 residues. Germline trimming cut 3 bases from V and 9 bases from J; bases unmatched to any gene: 14. Germline CDR1 ENHRY, CDR2 SYGVKD.

This clonotype was seen a handful of times. The chain combines TRBV7-9 with TRBJ2-5; 11 nucleotides align to TRBD2. This CDR3 comprises 15 residues. Losses at the gene ends were 5 bases for V and 5 bases for J; bases not matched to a gene: 7. Germline CDR1 reads SEHNR; CDR2 reads FQNEAQ (reference sequence). The CDR3: CASSTTSGSVETQYF. The CDR3 DNA reads TGTGCCAGCAGCACCACTAGCGGGAGTGTTGAGACCCAGTACTTC. Variable domain in full (rest from reference TRBV7-9 and TRBJ2-5): DTGVSQNPRHKITKRGQNVTFRCDPISEHNRLYWYRQTLGQGPEFLTYFQNEAQLEKSRLLSDRFSAERPKGSFSTLEIQRTEQGDSAMYLCASSTTSGSVETQYFGPGTRLLVL.

This chain links TRBV2 with TRBJ1-6; D might be TRBD1 (5 bases). The V and J ends lost 6 bases and 6 bases respectively, with 12 bases between them. This CDR3 contains 14 residues. Germline V lookup: CDR1 SNHLY, CDR2 FYNNEI. CDR3 DNA: TGTGCCAGCAGAAGCAGGGACCGTAATTCACCCCTCCACTTT. Its translation is CASRSRDRNSPLHF.

The chain employs TRBV25-1 and TRBJ2-1, with 11 bases lining up with TRBD1. Per the germline V gene, CDR1 is MGHDK and CDR2 is SYGVNS. The length of the CDR3 is 18 residues. The junction had 10 bases not matched to a gene; V was cut back by 3 bases and J by 3 bases. The CDR3: CASSDLTYGTGGYNEQFF. As DNA, the CDR3 is TGTGCCAGCAGTGACCTAACCTACGGGACAGGGGGCTACAATGAGCAGTTCTTC.

The chain links TRBV20-1 to TRBJ2-7, with D perhaps given as TRBD1 or TRBD2 (5 bases each). The V and J ends lost 3 bases and 5 bases respectively, with 14 bases between them. The CDR3 covers 13 residues. CDR1 and CDR2 (germline): DFQATT, SNEGSKA (reference sequence). The CDR3 DNA sequence: TGCAGTGCTAGTAGGTATGAGGGACACGAGCAGTACTTC. Translated, it gives CSASRYEGHEQYF.

The gene calls are TRBV20-1 and TRBJ2-6; no firm D call. This CDR3 spans 13 amino acids. V was cut by 5 bases and J by 1 base, with 6 bases left in between. The germline gives CDR1 DFQATT, CDR2 SNEGSKA (reference sequence). CDR3 bases: TGCAGTGCTGAGTTGTCTGGGGCCAACGTCCTGACTTTC. Protein product: CSAELSGANVLTF.

This clonotype has only a few counts. The chain recombines TRBV15 with TRBJ2-5, with D hard to call. V gave up 0 bases and J gave up 5 bases, with 7 bases separating them. The CDR3 contains 13 residues. From germline, CDR1 is LNHNV and CDR2 YYDKDF (reference sequence). The chain's CDR3 is CATSRDMGETQYF. The DNA for the CDR3 is TGTGCCACCAGCAGAGATATGGGGGAGACCCAGTACTTC. Drawing the rest from reference TRBV15 and TRBJ2-5, the complete variable domain is DAMVIQNPRYQVTQFGKPVTLSCSQTLNHNVMYWYQQKSSQAPKLLFHYYDKDFNNEADTPDNFQSRRPNTSFCFLDIRSPGLGDTAMYLCATSRDMGETQYFGPGTRLLVL.

This clonotype was counted a few times. V usage is TRBV25-1 and J usage is TRBJ2-5, with TRBD1 matching over 8 bases. Germline V gives CDR1 MGHDK, CDR2 SYGVNS. V was pared by 6 bases and J by 3 bases, with 15 bases of the junction left unmatched. The length of the CDR3 is 17 residues. This CDR3 reads CASSPTGAQKYKETQYF. CDR3 DNA sequence: TGTGCCAGCAGCCCGACAGGGGCTCAAAAATACAAAGAGACCCAGTACTTC.

The chain combines TRBV5-1 with TRBJ2-1; D is uncertain. CDR1 and CDR2 (germline): SGHRS, YFSETQ. CDR3 length: 13 amino acids. V was clipped by 3 bases and J by 10 bases, with 14 bases between them. The CDR3 reads CASSSTLDGEQFF. DNA for the CDR3: TGCGCCAGCAGCTCAACCTTGGACGGAGAGCAGTTCTTC. Full variable domain (missing parts from reference TRBV5-1 and TRBJ2-1): KAGVTQTPRYLIKTRGQQVTLSCSPISGHRSVSWYQQTPGQGLQFLFEYFSETQRNKGNFPGRFSGRQFSNSRSEMNVSTLELGDSALYLCASSSTLDGEQFFGPGTRLTVL.

The chain employs TRBV27 and TRBJ1-5; tentatively, D is TRBD1 (6 bases). The CDR3 sequence is 14 residues long. V dropped 4 bases and J dropped 2 bases, with 9 bases sitting between them. Looked up from germline, CDR1 is MNHEY and CDR2 is SMNVEV (reference sequence). CDR3 in amino acids: CASSWAGGNQPQHF. The CDR3, as DNA: TGTGCCAGCAGTTGGGCAGGGGGCAATCAGCCCCAGCATTTT.

The rearrangement joins TRBV28 to TRBJ2-5, with D possibly TRBD2 on 6 matching bases. Germline lookup yields CDR1 MDHEN and CDR2 SYDVKM. The CDR3 covers 13 residues. Trimming removed 7 bases from V and 5 bases from J, with 14 bases in between. CDR3: CASNRGGTETQYF. DNA for the CDR3: TGTGCCAGCAATAGAGGAGGGACGGAGACCCAGTACTTC.

V is TRBV2 and J is TRBJ2-1; 14 bases are a match to TRBD2. From germline, CDR1 is SNHLY and CDR2 FYNNEI. The V gene end was trimmed by 8 bases and the J gene end by 12 bases; junction bases not matched to a gene: 12. The length of the CDR3 is 15 residues. The CDR3 spells CASETSGRARYAQFF. Here the CDR3 DNA reads TGTGCCAGCGAGACTAGCGGGAGGGCCAGGTACGCGCAGTTCTTC. The full variable domain, rest sourced from reference TRBV2 and TRBJ2-1, is EPEVTQTPSHQVTQMGQEVILRCVPISNHLYFYWYRQILGQKVEFLVSFYNNEISEKSEIFDDQFSVERPDGSNFTLKIRSTKLEDSAMYFCASETSGRARYAQFFGPGTRLTVL.

The chain employs TRBV28 and TRBJ2-5; 7 positions match TRBD1. The last part of the DNA fits TRBJ2-7 better; the J call may be wrong. Germline-derived CDR1 and CDR2 are MDHEN and SYDVKM. The CDR3 has 15 residues. CDR3 residues: CASSHARGPAYEQYF. The CDR3 DNA is TGTGCCAGCAGCCATGCTAGGGGGCCAGCTTACGAGCAGTACTTC.